The clone carrying this TCR beta chain was recorded once. Its antigen is currently unknown. This entry belongs to a study of cytomegalovirus exposure and HLA in healthy donors. Study-level information: The approximately 120 validation repertoires and the roughly 700 first-cohort repertoires shared a platform, a later analysis reported.

Germline CDR1 and CDR2: SGHRS and YFSETQ. This CDR3 has 14 amino acids. V lost 2 bases to trimming and J lost 2 bases, with 10 bases between them. TCRdb's table, derived via immunoSEQ multiplex PCR, lists solely in-frame clones and lacks some. This sample has around 250,000 clones, with roughly 89% found just once. General study points: For most TCR sequences rarity was the rule, although some public TCRs occurred in many donors.

V usage is TRBV5-1 and J usage is TRBJ2-5; D is uncertain. The sequenced material came from PBMCs. The TCR sequence derives from a woman aged 18-29 years in good health and CMV-seronegative. The CDR3 nucleotides read TGCGCCAGCAGCTTTTTCTCCCAGCAAGAGACCCAGTACTTC. Translation: CASSFFSQQETQYF. The full variable domain, its missing parts supplied by reference TRBV5-1 and TRBJ2-5, is KAGVTQTPRYLIKTRGQQVTLSCSPISGHRSVSWYQQTPGQGLQFLFEYFSETQRNKGNFPGRFSGRQFSNSRSEMNVSTLELGDSALYLCASSFFSQQETQYFGPGTRLLVL.